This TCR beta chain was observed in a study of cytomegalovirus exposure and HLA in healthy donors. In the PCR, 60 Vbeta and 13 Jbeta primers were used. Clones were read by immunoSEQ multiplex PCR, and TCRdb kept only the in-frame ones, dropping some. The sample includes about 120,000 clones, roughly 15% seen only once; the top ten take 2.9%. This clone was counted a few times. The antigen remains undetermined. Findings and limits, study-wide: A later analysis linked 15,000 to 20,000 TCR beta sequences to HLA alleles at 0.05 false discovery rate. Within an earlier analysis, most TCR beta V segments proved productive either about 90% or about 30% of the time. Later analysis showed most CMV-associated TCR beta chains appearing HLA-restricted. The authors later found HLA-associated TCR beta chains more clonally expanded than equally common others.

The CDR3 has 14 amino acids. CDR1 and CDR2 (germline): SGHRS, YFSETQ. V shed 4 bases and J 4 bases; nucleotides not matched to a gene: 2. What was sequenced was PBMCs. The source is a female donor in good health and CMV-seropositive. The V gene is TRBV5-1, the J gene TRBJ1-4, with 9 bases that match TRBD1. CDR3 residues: CASSADRGNEKLFF. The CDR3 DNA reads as TGCGCCAGCAGCGCGGACAGGGGTAATGAAAAACTGTTTTTT.